The 30 T cell receptor beta chains given below trace back to one sample, sequenced in a study of early T cells in non-severe SARS-CoV-2 infection. TCRdb passed the 5' RACE reads through MiXCR, listing each CDR3 protein once. The sample shows 70,000 to 85,000 distinct CDR3 sequences, 9.5% to 15% of them seen only once. Sequencing was done on a sample of whole blood. The receptors stem from an adult who was a healthcare worker with PCR-confirmed SARS-CoV-2 infection or an uninfected control (not recorded which).

This clonotype has more than one count but fewer than ten. The V and J genes are TRBV19 and TRBJ1-2; a weak D match, TRBD1 (5 bases). Germline V gene lookup returns CDR1 LNHDA and CDR2 SQIVND (reference sequence). V lost 4 bases and J 8 bases, leaving 11 bases between the germline ends. The CDR3 is made up of 12 amino acids. The CDR3 DNA reads as TGTGCCAGTAGTACGGGGGGTCCCGGCTACACCTTC. It codes for CASSTGGPGYTF.

The V call is TRBV11-3, the J call TRBJ2-2; D possibly corresponds to TRBD1 (6 bases). Trimming took 1 base from V and 5 from J, leaving 11 bases between them. CDR1 and CDR2 from the germline V gene are SGHNT and YENEEA. The CDR3 consists of 15 residues. The CDR3 is CASSLGTVGTGELFF. CDR3 coding DNA: TGTGCCAGCAGCTTAGGGACAGTGGGTACCGGGGAGCTGTTTTTT. The full variable domain, completed using reference TRBV11-3 and TRBJ2-2, is EAGVVQSPRYKIIEKKQPVAFWCNPISGHNTLYWYLQNLGQGPELLIRYENEEAVDDSQLPKDRFSAERLKGVDSTLKIQPAELGDSAVYLCASSLGTVGTGELFFGEGSRLTVL.

This clonotype appeared a few times. This sequence joins TRBV5-6 and TRBJ1-5, with a tentative D call TRBD1 (5 bases). The CDR3 length is 14 residues. Germline-derived CDR1 and CDR2 are SGHDT and YYEEEE. V gave up 3 bases and J gave up 6 bases, with 13 bases separating them. CDR3 protein: CASSSAGTIQPQHF. CDR3 in DNA: TGTGCCAGCAGCTCGGCGGGGACGATTCAGCCCCAGCATTTT.

This chain links TRBV4-1 with TRBJ1-1; possible D gene TRBD1, 6 bases. The CDR3 contains 16 residues. Germline CDR1 and CDR2: MGHRA and YSYEKL. V lost 0 bases, J lost 2 bases, and 13 bases lay in between. The CDR3 protein is CASSQDLGASNTEAFF. In nucleotides, the CDR3 is TGCGCCAGCAGCCAAGATCTGGGGGCCTCAAACACTGAAGCTTTCTTT.

J is TRBJ2-3 and V is TRBV15; D is unclear. The CDR3 runs 14 residues. V was trimmed by 1 base and J by 6 bases, leaving 11 bases between them. Germline V gene data show CDR1 as LNHNV and CDR2 as YYDKDF (reference sequence). The CDR3: CATSRAQVRDTQYF. The CDR3 region has the DNA TGTGCCACCAGCAGAGCCCAAGTTAGGGATACGCAGTATTTT.

This clonotype has just a few counts. The rearrangement links TRBV28 to TRBJ1-1; tentatively, D is TRBD1 (5 bases). This CDR3 contains 14 residues. Trimming took off 6 bases at V and 5 bases at J, with 16 bases between the two ends. The germline V gene has CDR1 MDHEN and CDR2 SYDVKM. CDR3 bases: TGTGCCAGCAGCTCCGGGGCCGCGGGAACTGAAGCTTTCTTT. As protein: CASSSGAAGTEAFF.

The V call is TRBV4-1, the J call TRBJ2-3; no definite D call. CDR3 length: 15 amino acids. V gave up 0 bases and J gave up 2 bases, with 9 bases separating them. Germline CDR1 MGHRA, CDR2 YSYEKL. The CDR3 DNA reads TGCGCCAGCAGCCAAGATGGTTTCGACACAGATACGCAGTATTTT. This sequence encodes CASSQDGFDTDTQYF.

This clonotype was recorded a few times. The gene calls are TRBV18 and TRBJ2-7; D is perhaps TRBD2 (6 bases). The CDR3 sequence is 17 residues long. CDR1 and CDR2 (germline): KGHSH, LQKENI. Trimming pared 3 bases from V and 1 base from J, leaving 19 bases between. The CDR3 protein is CASSPMVGGRGSYEQYF. CDR3 sequence (DNA): TGTGCCAGCTCACCGATGGTTGGAGGGAGAGGGTCCTACGAGCAGTACTTC.

The table lists this clonotype with many counts. The chain is built from TRBV29-1 and TRBJ2-1; D gene unclear. This CDR3 spans 15 amino acids. Trimming removed 7 bases at V and 5 bases at J, with 21 bases between. Germline-derived CDR1 and CDR2 are SQVTM and ANQGSEA. The CDR3 spells CSGRYDTSTDNEQFF. DNA of the CDR3: TGCAGCGGGCGGTACGACACGAGTACAGACAATGAGCAGTTCTTC.

This clonotype was observed a few times. The V gene is TRBV28, the J gene TRBJ2-7, with TRBD2 as a possible D gene (5 bases). The CDR3 loop spans 14 amino acids. Trimming took off 6 bases at V and 2 bases at J, with 14 bases between the two ends. Germline-derived CDR1 and CDR2 are MDHEN and SYDVKM. CDR3: CASRTSGKTYEQYF. The CDR3 region has the DNA TGTGCCAGCAGGACATCCGGGAAAACCTACGAGCAGTACTTC.

This clonotype was seen repeatedly, ten times or more. V and J are TRBV28 and TRBJ2-7; 9 bases line up with TRBD1. From germline, CDR1 is MDHEN and CDR2 SYDVKM. The CDR3 contains 13 residues. V trimming: 6 bases; J trimming: 5 bases; junction bases outside the gene matches: 5. CDR3 amino acids: CASSRGDRDEQYF. CDR3 sequence (DNA): TGTGCCAGCAGCCGGGGGGACAGGGACGAGCAGTACTTC.

V gene TRBV10-1 combines with J gene TRBJ2-2, with 7 bases matching TRBD2. The V segment lost 8 bases and the J segment 1 base; nucleotides outside the gene matches: 4. The length of the CDR3 is 14 residues. Per germline, CDR1 WNHNN and CDR2 SYGVQD (reference sequence). The CDR3 loop reads CASRKRENTGELFF. In DNA form, the CDR3 reads TGCGCCAGCCGTAAGCGGGAGAACACCGGGGAGCTGTTTTTT.

The V gene is TRBV20-1, the J gene TRBJ2-7; weak D call: TRBD2 (6 bases). Germline CDR1 is DFQATT and CDR2 is SNEGSKA (reference sequence). Trimming took 2 bases from V and 4 from J, leaving 15 bases between them. The CDR3 is made up of 14 amino acids. As DNA, the CDR3 is TGCAGTGCTAGAACCCACGGGAGCGCATACGAGCAGTACTTC. This encodes CSARTHGSAYEQYF.

The CDR3 bases are TGTGCCAGCAGCCTAGAGACAGGGGTCGTCAATGAGCAGTTCTTC. Its translation is CASSLETGVVNEQFF. The chain uses TRBV4-2 and TRBJ2-1; 8 bases align to TRBD1. CDR1 and CDR2 (germline): LGHNA, YNFKEQ. The CDR3 spans 15 residues. Losses at the gene ends were 4 bases for V and 6 bases for J; bases not matched to a gene: 8.

The table lists this clonotype with many counts. J is TRBJ2-1 and V is TRBV7-9, with 9 bases matching TRBD2. The CDR3 covers 16 residues. Losses at the gene ends were 2 bases for V and 5 bases for J; bases not matched to a gene: 7. CDR1 is SEHNR, CDR2 FQNEAQ, per germline (reference sequence). This CDR3 reads CASSLSLAGSHNEQFF. The CDR3 bases are TGTGCCAGCAGCTTAAGTCTAGCGGGATCCCACAATGAGCAGTTCTTC.

This clonotype has a handful of counts. The chain couples TRBV18 to TRBJ2-5; possibly TRBD2 for D (5 bases). The V and J ends lost 3 bases and 2 bases respectively, with 13 bases between them. Germline V CDR1 and CDR2: KGHSH, LQKENI. The CDR3 length is 15 residues. CDR3 in DNA: TGTGCCAGCTCACCCCGGCGGGCAGAACAAGAGACCCAGTACTTC. Protein: CASSPRRAEQETQYF.

The rearrangement uses TRBV2 and TRBJ2-2; the D is unclear. The CDR3 is 12 residues long. Germline CDR1 and CDR2: SNHLY and FYNNEI. Trimming took 2 bases from V and 10 from J, leaving 8 bases between them. The CDR3 DNA sequence: TGTGCCAGCAGTGAACAGAACGTGGAGCTGTTTTTT. It translates to CASSEQNVELFF.

There are many counts of this clonotype. The chain has TRBV9 and TRBJ2-1, with 7 bases aligning to TRBD2. Per the germline V gene, CDR1 is SGDLS and CDR2 is YYNGEE. Trimming cost V 4 bases and J 7 bases; bases outside gene matches: 5. The CDR3 has 13 amino acids. The CDR3 DNA reads TGTGCCAGCAGCACTAGCGCAGGAAATGAGCAGTTCTTC. It codes for CASSTSAGNEQFF.

The chain links TRBV5-8 to TRBJ2-7; no clear D gene. This CDR3 is built from 15 residues. Germline CDR1 SGHTS, CDR2 YDEGEE. The ends were cut back, 5 bases at V and 1 base at J, with 16 bases in the middle. The CDR3 DNA follows: TGTGCCAGCAGTTCTCGGTGGAGAACATCCTACGAGCAGTACTTC. This encodes CASSSRWRTSYEQYF.

The chain is built from TRBV29-1 and TRBJ2-5; 11 nucleotides align to TRBD2. The CDR3 contains 13 residues. Germline CDR1 is SQVTM and CDR2 is ANQGSEA. With V trimmed by 3 bases and J by 5 bases, 2 bases remained unmatched. This CDR3 reads CSVDTSGSETQYF. The CDR3 coding sequence is TGCAGCGTTGATACTAGCGGGAGTGAGACCCAGTACTTC.

This clonotype was observed at least ten times. V usage is TRBV14 and J usage is TRBJ2-4, with no clear D. This CDR3 comprises 16 residues. CDR1 and CDR2 from the germline V gene are SGHDN and FVKESK. V dropped 0 bases and J dropped 1 base, with 10 bases sitting between them. CDR3 loop: CASSQDRAEAKNIQYF. The CDR3 DNA reads TGTGCCAGCAGCCAAGATCGTGCAGAGGCCAAAAACATTCAGTACTTC.

This clonotype was detected a few times. The rearrangement links TRBV12-3 or TRBV12-4 to TRBJ1-5; possibly TRBD1 for D (5 bases). The CDR3 length is 14 residues. V was clipped by 0 bases and J by 7 bases, with 10 bases between them. DNA for the CDR3: TGTGCCAGCAGTTTAGCCAGGGTAGACCAGCCCCAGCATTTT. Protein product: CASSLARVDQPQHF.

This clonotype was counted many times. The chain carries TRBV12-3 or TRBV12-4 and TRBJ2-4; 7 nucleotides agree with TRBD1. The CDR3 consists of 15 residues. Trimming cost V 6 bases and J 9 bases; bases outside gene matches: 14. The CDR3 loop reads CASSYAGTEFSIQYF. In DNA, the CDR3 is TGTGCCAGCAGCTATGCCGGGACAGAATTCAGCATTCAGTACTTC.

About this clonotype: Being one base from a much bigger clone, this may be a read error. V usage is TRBV7-9 and J usage is TRBJ2-1; 8 bases map to TRBD2. The CDR3 is 15 residues long. The germline V gene encodes CDR1 SEHNR and CDR2 FQNEAQ (reference sequence). The J segment lost 7 bases and the V segment lost 5 bases, leaving 10 bases of the junction unmatched. CDR3 in DNA: TGTGCCAGCAGCCGACGGGGACTAGTGGTTAATGAGCAGTTCTTC. Translated: CASSRRGLVVNEQFF.

This clonotype has a count of ten or more. The chain combines TRBV24-1 with TRBJ2-2; D gene ambiguous. The CDR3 sequence is 11 residues long. Trimming took off 6 bases at V and 7 bases at J, with 5 bases between the two ends. Per germline, CDR1 KGHDR and CDR2 SFDVKD. CDR3 region: CATSLNGELFF. Here the CDR3 DNA reads TGTGCCACCAGTTTAAACGGGGAGCTGTTTTTT.

This clonotype came up many times. The chain employs TRBV5-6 and TRBJ1-1; TRBD1 is a possible D gene (5 bases). Trimming cost V 0 bases and J 4 bases, with 7 bases left between them. From germline, CDR1 is SGHDT and CDR2 YYEEEE. The CDR3 runs to 13 residues. The CDR3 spells CASSLAGPTEAFF. DNA of the CDR3: TGTGCCAGCAGCTTGGCAGGGCCCACTGAAGCTTTCTTT.

This clonotype was seen at least ten times. The J gene is TRBJ2-7, the V gene TRBV28; D not resolved. CDR1 is MDHEN, CDR2 SYDVKM, per germline. V was pared by 6 bases and J by 4 bases, with 19 bases between. This CDR3 region has 15 residues. DNA for the CDR3: TGTGCCAGCAGCTTTCGTGGACGGCGGTCTTACGAGCAGTACTTC. Translating gives CASSFRGRRSYEQYF. Full variable domain (outside the CDR3, taken from reference TRBV28 and TRBJ2-7): DVKVTQSSRYLVKRTGEKVFLECVQDMDHENMFWYRQDPGLGLRLIYFSYDVKMKEKGDIPEGYSVSREKKERFSLILESASTNQTSMYLCASSFRGRRSYEQYFGPGTRLTVT.

This clonotype has at least ten counts. This chain links TRBV7-8 with TRBJ1-2, with D perhaps TRBD1 (6 bases). V lost 1 base to trimming and J lost 4 bases, with 7 bases between them. The CDR3 runs to 13 residues. CDR1 is SGHVS, CDR2 FQNEAQ, per germline. The CDR3 protein is CASSLGQVYGYTF. As DNA, the CDR3 is TGTGCCAGCAGCTTAGGACAGGTCTATGGCTACACCTTC.

This clonotype was detected only a few times. This chain uses TRBV12-5 with TRBJ2-1; 10 nucleotides agree with TRBD2. CDR3 size: 16 residues. V lost 3 bases to trimming and J lost 2 bases; unmatched junction nucleotides: 4. Germline V gene lookup returns CDR1 LGHNT and CDR2 FRNRAP. The CDR3 here is CASGFEGLAPYNEQFF. The CDR3 DNA reads as TGTGCTAGTGGTTTCGAGGGACTAGCGCCCTACAATGAGCAGTTCTTC.

This clonotype was observed at least ten times. The genes are TRBV20-1 and TRBJ2-1; 9 nucleotides agree with TRBD1. The CDR3 length is 14 residues. The germline CDR1 and CDR2 sequences are DFQATT and SNEGSKA (reference sequence). V lost 5 bases to trimming and J lost 7 bases; unmatched junction nucleotides: 9. The CDR3 sequence: CSAAGQGRVNEQFF. In nucleotides, the CDR3 is TGCAGTGCTGCCGGACAGGGGAGGGTAAATGAGCAGTTCTTC.